The source of this T cell receptor beta chain is a study of blood T cell repertoires in COVID-19. V shed 0 bases, J shed 3 bases, and the junction held 6 bases outside the gene matches. Germline V lookup: CDR1 SGHVS, CDR2 FQNEAQ. CDR3 length: 17 amino acids. Here immunoSEQ multiplex PCR was the method, and the copy in TCRdb shows in-frame clones only, minus some. The sample consists of approximately 180,000 clones, 80% to 90% of them appearing once. The chain employs TRBV7-8 and TRBJ2-1, with 9 bases aligning to TRBD1. The TCR comes from a man aged 60 to 69 with acute or convalescent COVID-19. Sequenced input: peripheral blood. In DNA, the CDR3 is TGTGCCAGCAGCTTAGCGAGTCGGGACAGGGTCTACAATGAGCAGTTCTTC. This gives the protein CASSLASRDRVYNEQFF.